Below are 19 T cell receptor beta chains sequenced from a single sample in a study of shared clonotypes between healthy human individuals. The data were produced by immunoSEQ multiplex PCR, yet TCRdb's version contains in-frame clones alone and is incomplete. The data show 950,000 to 1,100,000 clones, with about 77% seen just once and around 1.5% held by the top ten. Input material: memory CD4+ T cells sorted from blood. Subset given: CD45RA-negative fraction. These TCRs come from a man aged 18 to 29 in good health.

The V call is TRBV18, the J call TRBJ2-3, with D possibly being TRBD1 (6 bases). Germline V gene lookup returns CDR1 KGHSH and CDR2 LQKENI. The CDR3 spans 13 residues. V was pared by 5 bases and J by 5 bases, with 11 bases between. CDR3 nucleotides: TGTGCCAGCTCAGATCTACAGGGAGATACGCAGTATTTT. The encoded protein is CASSDLQGDTQYF.

Only a few counts were recorded for this clone. The V call is TRBV2, the J call TRBJ2-5; 7 nucleotides match TRBD1. The V and J ends lost 5 bases and 3 bases, in that order; junction bases with no gene match: 9. Germline V lookup: CDR1 SNHLY, CDR2 FYNNEI. CDR3 length: 15 residues. The CDR3 region has the DNA TGTGCCAGCAGTAATAGGGGGCGGGTAGAAGAGACCCAGTACTTC. This encodes CASSNRGRVEETQYF.

The chain is built from TRBV5-1 and TRBJ2-6, with 8 positions matching TRBD2. With 4 bases clipped from V and 1 base from J, the junction kept 10 bases outside the gene matches. The CDR3 has 18 residues. Per the germline V gene, CDR1 is SGHRS and CDR2 is YFSETQ. CDR3 DNA: TGCGCCAGCAGCCCCCGGGCGGGGGGCGGGTCTGGGGCCAACGTCCTGACTTTC. This translates into CASSPRAGGGSGANVLTF.

This clone was observed at least ten times. The rearrangement joins TRBV11-2 to TRBJ2-5, with D hard to call. This CDR3 has 11 residues. Germline CDR1 is SGHAT and CDR2 is FQNNGV. Trimming took 5 bases from V and 4 from J, leaving 5 bases between them. The DNA of the CDR3 is TGTGCCAGCAGCGCCGGAGAGACCCAGTACTTC. Its protein product is CASSAGETQYF.

This clone was observed a few times. This chain links TRBV28 with TRBJ1-2, with 7 bases matching TRBD1. CDR1 is MDHEN and CDR2 is SYDVKM in the germline V gene. The CDR3 is made up of 16 amino acids. Unmatched junction bases numbered 14, after V lost 6 bases and J lost 4 bases. CDR3 loop: CASRSSPGQKAYGYTF. The CDR3 region has the DNA TGTGCCAGCAGATCTTCACCGGGACAGAAAGCCTATGGCTACACCTTC.

The rearrangement links TRBV7-9 to TRBJ1-2, with 7 bases fitting TRBD1. V dropped 6 bases and J dropped 9; count of bases not matched to a gene: 16. The CDR3 has 15 residues. Looked up from germline, CDR1 is SEHNR and CDR2 is FQNEAQ (reference sequence). CDR3 region: CASRHTDRATGSYTF. Here the CDR3 DNA reads TGTGCCAGCAGGCATACCGACAGGGCTACCGGGAGCTACACCTTC.

The chain has TRBV18 and TRBJ2-1; TRBD1 is a possible D gene (6 bases). CDR3 length equals 13 residues. Germline V lookup: CDR1 KGHSH, CDR2 LQKENI. V shed 7 bases and J shed 5 bases, with 12 bases lying between them. Here the CDR3 DNA reads TGTGCCAGCTACAACCGGGACAACAATGAGCAGTTCTTC. This encodes CASYNRDNNEQFF.

This clone was recorded only once. The chain links TRBV4-2 to TRBJ2-5; unclear D gene. The ends were cut back, 5 bases at V and 0 bases at J, with 7 bases in the middle. Germline CDR1 LGHNA, CDR2 YNFKEQ. This CDR3 region has 13 residues. In DNA, the CDR3 is TGTGCCAGCAGCAAGGACCACCAAGAGACCCAGTACTTC. This sequence encodes CASSKDHQETQYF.

V and J are TRBV30 and TRBJ1-5, with 7 bases lining up with TRBD1. The CDR3 sequence is 16 residues long. J was trimmed by 0 bases and V by 8 bases; bases with no gene match: 13. CDR1 is GTSNPN and CDR2 is SVGIG in the germline V gene (reference sequence). DNA for the CDR3: TGTGCCAGTAAAGGGACAGAAATCTTTAGCAATCAGCCCCAGCATTTT. Amino acid sequence: CASKGTEIFSNQPQHF.

The V call is TRBV7-8, the J call TRBJ2-7; D is unclear. The ends were cut back, 5 bases at V and 2 bases at J, with 13 bases in the middle. This CDR3 comprises 14 residues. In germline, CDR1 is SGHVS, CDR2 FQNEAQ. The CDR3 reads CASSPRHQPYEQYF. CDR3 DNA: TGTGCCAGCAGCCCTCGACACCAACCCTACGAGCAGTACTTC.

The V and J genes are TRBV27 and TRBJ2-5, with 7 bases identical to TRBD1. There are 16 residues in the CDR3. Per germline, CDR1 MNHEY and CDR2 SMNVEV (reference sequence). V lost 0 bases and J lost 5; bases outside the gene matches: 9. CDR3 loop: CASSLSSRGIWETQYF. The CDR3 coding sequence is TGTGCCAGCAGTTTATCATCCAGGGGGATTTGGGAGACCCAGTACTTC.

The chain carries TRBV5-1 and TRBJ2-5, with TRBD2 matching over 12 bases. The DNA end lines up better with TRBJ2-7; the J call may be wrong. This CDR3 spans 15 amino acids. The germline V gene has CDR1 SGHRS and CDR2 YFSETQ. In DNA, the CDR3 is TGCGCCAGCAGCTCATCTAGCGGGAGGGCCTACGAGCAGTACTTC. It yields the protein CASSSSSGRAYEQYF.

The chain is built from TRBV6-5 and TRBJ2-7, with D perhaps matching TRBD2 (5 bases). CDR1 MNHEY and CDR2 SVGAGI come from the germline V gene. V shed 4 bases and J shed 2 bases, with 12 bases lying between them. The CDR3 is made up of 14 amino acids. CDR3 loop: CASSSQTGAYEQYF. Here the CDR3 DNA reads TGTGCCAGCAGTTCTCAAACCGGGGCCTACGAGCAGTACTTC.

The J gene is TRBJ2-2, the V gene TRBV27; 8 bases agree with TRBD2. The CDR3 consists of 17 residues. Trimming removed 6 bases from V and 6 bases from J; junction bases left unmatched: 15. CDR1 and CDR2 from the germline V gene are MNHEY and SMNVEV (reference sequence). The DNA for the CDR3 is TGTGCCAGCAGCCGACGGGGGGGCCAATCTTATCCCGGGGAGCTGTTTTTT. It encodes CASSRRGGQSYPGELFF.

CDR3 region: CASSADSSYNSPLHF. Here the CDR3 DNA reads TGTGCCAGCAGCGCGGACAGCTCCTATAATTCACCCCTCCACTTT. The chain couples TRBV9 to TRBJ1-6, with D possibly TRBD1 on 6 matching bases. This CDR3 is built from 15 residues. The ends were cut back, 3 bases at V and 0 bases at J, with 7 bases in the middle. Germline values: CDR1 SGDLS, CDR2 YYNGEE. Full variable domain (remainder filled in from reference TRBV9 and TRBJ1-6): DSGVTQTPKHLITATGQRVTLRCSPRSGDLSVYWYQQSLDQGLQFLIQYYNGEERAKGNILERFSAQQFPDLHSELNLSSLELGDSALYFCASSADSSYNSPLHFGNGTRLTVT.

This chain joins TRBV21-1 and TRBJ2-3; the table gives TRBD2 as D, unverified against the DNA. TRBV21-1 is a known pseudogene. The CDR3 loop spans 20 amino acids. Here the CDR3 reads CASILKGGGTSGGGPDTQYF. The CDR3 DNA follows: TGTGCCAGCATCCTAAAGGGAGGCGGGACTAGCGGGGGGGGTCCAGATACGCAGTATTTT.

The V gene is TRBV6-1, the J gene TRBJ1-1, with D perhaps matching TRBD1 (5 bases). V lost 1 base and J 4 bases, leaving 13 bases between the germline ends. Per germline, CDR1 MNHNS and CDR2 SASEGT. The CDR3 extends over 15 amino acids. The CDR3 nucleotides are TGTGCCAGCAGTGAAGGGGACTCCGCGGGCACTGAAGCTTTCTTT. It translates to CASSEGDSAGTEAFF.

The chain recombines TRBV7-2 with TRBJ1-5; D is perhaps TRBD1 (5 bases). The CDR3 spans 13 residues. Germline loops: CDR1 SGHTA, CDR2 FQGNSA. With 5 bases removed from V and 5 bases from J, the gap between germline ends came to 10 bases. CDR3 in amino acids: CASSNQGDQPQHF. CDR3 sequence (DNA): TGTGCCAGCAGCAACCAGGGCGATCAGCCCCAGCATTTT.

The DNA for the CDR3 is TGTGCCAGCAGCCTAGGACAGACGGAGACCCAGTACTTC. Amino acid sequence: CASSLGQTETQYF. V usage is TRBV7-3 and J usage is TRBJ2-5; D is perhaps TRBD1 (6 bases). The CDR3 covers 13 residues. The ends were cut back, 5 bases at V and 5 bases at J, with 12 bases in the middle. CDR1 is SGHTA and CDR2 is FQGTGA in the germline V gene.